Sequencing of this T cell receptor (beta chain) was carried out in a study of T cell responses to AZD1222 COVID-19 vaccine. The repertoire was sequenced with immunoSEQ multiplex PCR; TCRdb's copy has only in-frame clones and lacks some. Among some 100,000 clones, about 85% were seen once, and the ten largest hold approximately 5.2%. As to this clone: The target antigen is unknown.

Study-wide findings and caveats: Donors were chiefly white British, with a greater number of females, and clonal diversity was perhaps underestimated.

This sequence originates from an adult in good health. This material consisted of peripheral blood, taken on day 0 of AZD1222 vaccination.

CDR3 residues: CASRVDGYTGELFF. CDR3 bases: TGTGCCAGCAGGGTGGACGGCTACACCGGGGAGCTGTTTTTT. This sequence joins TRBV2 and TRBJ2-2; D is unresolved. CDR1 is SNHLY and CDR2 is FYNNEI in the germline V gene. The germline V and J ends were trimmed by 6 bases and 3 bases, with 11 bases remaining between them. The CDR3 loop spans 14 amino acids.